This T cell receptor beta chain was recorded in a study of T cell repertoires in ileal Crohn's disease (dated by TCRdb to the late 2010s). In the study overall: The median duration of disease was approximately 7.9 years, and at the time of surgery roughly 38% of patients were active smokers. A prospective multicentre cohort supplied the roughly 57 Crohn's disease patients whose TCR repertoires were analysed. A total of some 170 mucosal samples from about 57 patients were sequenced, collected from several sites on the surgical specimen as well as at postoperative endoscopy. A Rutgeerts score higher than i0 was the definition used for endoscopic postoperative recurrence. Roughly half of the patients were given postoperative therapy, with fewer than 12 receiving thiopurines and about 19 receiving anti-TNF agents. The study was conducted in parallel with a multicentre cohort that was designed to identify predictors of early endoscopic recurrence following ileocolonic resection. Every patient underwent surgery because of a complication, which was stricturing disease in roughly 60% of cases and penetrating disease in roughly 39%. Findings and caveats that apply to the study as a whole: More high-frequency clones were carried by sorted CD8 T cells than by CD4 T cells, suggesting that mucosal expansions were mainly CD8. Compared with non-smokers, patients who were active smokers at surgery showed a significantly higher proportion of clonal expansions (about 27% vs 20%, p=0.02). Higher percentages of high-frequency clones at the time of surgery were linked to endoscopic recurrence, and every patient with clonality above 26.8% (18/57) had recurrence. Mucosal CD4 and CD8 T cells were sorted and sequenced only in a subgroup of patients, whose size was not stated.

To be eligible, patients had to be adults with ileal or ileocolonic Crohn's disease and an indication for ileocolonic resection. Whole ileal mucosal biopsies were stored frozen at -80°C before DNA extraction. A TRizol-based method was used to extract genomic DNA from the frozen whole biopsies, and the DNA was quantified with a NanoDrop 2000 spectrophotometer. The junction shows trimming of 7 bases on V and 7 bases on J, plus 21 bases between the germline ends. In the germline V gene (reference sequence), CDR1 corresponds to SGHNT and CDR2 to YYREEE. The CDR3 goes from the cysteine to the phenylalanine over 14 residues. CDR3 DNA is the only sequence kept; it has 42 bases, read in frame from the first base. Roughly 500 nanograms of biopsy DNA per sample were submitted for commercial TCRB immunosequencing. Adaptive Biotechnology amplified the CDR3 regions from genomic DNA with a two-step multiplex PCR designed to control amplification bias. Primers for every V and J gene segment were used in the first PCR, and barcodes and Illumina adapters were added in the second PCR. An Illumina instrument was used to sequence the CDR3 libraries. The published analysis was carried out like this. Analysis combined the vendor-provided pipelines with custom analysis of raw data in R/Bioconductor under R version 3.3.0. Clonality, which ranges from 0 to 1, was calculated as the inverse of the normalised Shannon entropy across all productive clones. High-frequency clones were defined as the share of the repertoire occupied by the top 100 clones, with only clones passing a 95% confidence test being retained. The Simpson index measured repertoire diversity, and the Morisita-Horn index measured overlap between samples. TCRdb retrieved this table from immuneACCESS and kept in-frame rearrangements only. Not all clones are present; in checked studies, unresolved V genes account for under half, and no reason is known for the remainder. V and J calls and clone size follow that table, whereas D and trimming were derived from the DNA. For this sample there are approximately 12,000 clones; around 77% appear just once. In total, the top ten clones hold roughly 4.5% of the sample.

A note on this clone: What antigen it recognizes has not been identified. No much larger clone is present one base from it, and per-base qualities are unavailable.

This TCR was sampled from an adult with Crohn's disease. The V and J segments used are TRBV5-4 and TRBJ2-7; a tentative D match to TRBD1 spans 6 bases. Sequenced material: ileal tissue. This receptor has the CDR3 CASGPTGSPGEQYF. The DNA reads as follows: TGTGCCAGCGGGCCGACAGGATCCCCGGGGGAGCAGTACTTC.